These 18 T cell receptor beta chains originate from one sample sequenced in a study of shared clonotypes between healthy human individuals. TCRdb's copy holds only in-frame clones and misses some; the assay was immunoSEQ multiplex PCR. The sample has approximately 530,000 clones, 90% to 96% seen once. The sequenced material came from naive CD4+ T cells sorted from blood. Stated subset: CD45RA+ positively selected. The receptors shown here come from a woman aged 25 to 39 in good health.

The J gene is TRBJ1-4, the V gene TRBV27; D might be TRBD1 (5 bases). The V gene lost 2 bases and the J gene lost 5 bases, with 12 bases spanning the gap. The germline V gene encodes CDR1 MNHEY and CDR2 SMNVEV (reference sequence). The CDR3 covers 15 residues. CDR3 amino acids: CASSLRDGTNEKLFF. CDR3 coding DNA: TGTGCCAGCAGTTTAAGGGACGGGACGAATGAAAAACTGTTTTTT.

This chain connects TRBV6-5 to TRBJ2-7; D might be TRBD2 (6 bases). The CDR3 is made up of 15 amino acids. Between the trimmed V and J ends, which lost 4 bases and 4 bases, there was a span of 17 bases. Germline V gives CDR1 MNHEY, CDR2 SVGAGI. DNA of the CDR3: TGTGCCAGCAGTTCCCGGGGCGGGAAGAGTTACGAGCAGTACTTC. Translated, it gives CASSSRGGKSYEQYF.

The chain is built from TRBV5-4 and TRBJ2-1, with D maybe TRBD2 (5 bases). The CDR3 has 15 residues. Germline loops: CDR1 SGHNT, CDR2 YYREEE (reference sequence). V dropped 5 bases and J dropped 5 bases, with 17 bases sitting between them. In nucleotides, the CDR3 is TGTGCCAGCAGACCTAGGCTAGCAGACAACAATGAGCAGTTCTTC. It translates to CASRPRLADNNEQFF.

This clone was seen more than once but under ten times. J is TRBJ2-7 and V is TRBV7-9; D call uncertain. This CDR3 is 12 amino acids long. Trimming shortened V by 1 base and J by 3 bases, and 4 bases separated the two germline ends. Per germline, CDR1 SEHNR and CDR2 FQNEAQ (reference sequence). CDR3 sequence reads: CASSLVLYEQYF. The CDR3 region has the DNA TGTGCCAGCAGCTTAGTCCTCTACGAGCAGTACTTC.

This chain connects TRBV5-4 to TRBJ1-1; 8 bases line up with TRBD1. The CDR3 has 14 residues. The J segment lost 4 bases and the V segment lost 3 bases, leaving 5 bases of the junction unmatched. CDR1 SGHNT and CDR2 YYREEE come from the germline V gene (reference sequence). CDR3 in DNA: TGTGCCAGCAGCTCGACAACAGGGGGCACTGAAGCTTTCTTT. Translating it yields CASSSTTGGTEAFF.

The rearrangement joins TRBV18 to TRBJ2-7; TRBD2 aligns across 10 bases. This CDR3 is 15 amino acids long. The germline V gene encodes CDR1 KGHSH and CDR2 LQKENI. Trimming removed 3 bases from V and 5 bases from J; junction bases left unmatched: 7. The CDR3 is CASSPLAGENNEQYF. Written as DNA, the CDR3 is TGTGCCAGCTCACCCCTAGCGGGAGAAAACAACGAGCAGTACTTC.

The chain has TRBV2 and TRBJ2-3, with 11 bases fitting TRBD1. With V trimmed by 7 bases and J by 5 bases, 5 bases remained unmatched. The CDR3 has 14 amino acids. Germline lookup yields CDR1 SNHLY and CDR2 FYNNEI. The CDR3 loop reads CASIRTGGVDTQYF. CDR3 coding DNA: TGTGCCAGCATTCGGACAGGGGGCGTAGATACGCAGTATTTT.

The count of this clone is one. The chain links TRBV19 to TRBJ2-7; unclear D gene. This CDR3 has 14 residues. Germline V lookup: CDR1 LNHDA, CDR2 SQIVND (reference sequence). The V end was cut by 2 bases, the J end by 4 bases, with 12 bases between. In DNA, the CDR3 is TGTGCCAGTAGTATAAGTCACCCTGGGTACGAGCAGTACTTC. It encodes CASSISHPGYEQYF.

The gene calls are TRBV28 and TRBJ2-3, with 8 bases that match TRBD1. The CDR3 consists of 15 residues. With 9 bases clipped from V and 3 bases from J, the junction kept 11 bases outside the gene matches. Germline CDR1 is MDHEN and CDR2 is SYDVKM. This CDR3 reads CASSQGALRTDTQYF. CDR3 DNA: TGTGCCAGTAGTCAGGGGGCGCTCCGGACAGATACGCAGTATTTT.

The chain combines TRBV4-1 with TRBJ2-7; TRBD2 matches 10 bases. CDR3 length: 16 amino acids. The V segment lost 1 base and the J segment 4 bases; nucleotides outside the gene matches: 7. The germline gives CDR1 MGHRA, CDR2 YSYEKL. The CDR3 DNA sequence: TGCGCCAGCAGCCAAGGATCCATAGCGGGAGGTTACGAGCAGTACTTC. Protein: CASSQGSIAGGYEQYF.

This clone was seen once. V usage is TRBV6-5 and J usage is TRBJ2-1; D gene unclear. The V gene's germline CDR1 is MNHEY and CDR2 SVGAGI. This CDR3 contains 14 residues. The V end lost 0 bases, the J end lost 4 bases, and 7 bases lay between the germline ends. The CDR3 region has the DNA TGTGCCAGCAGTTACTCAGGCAAATACAATGAGCAGTTCTTC. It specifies CASSYSGKYNEQFF.

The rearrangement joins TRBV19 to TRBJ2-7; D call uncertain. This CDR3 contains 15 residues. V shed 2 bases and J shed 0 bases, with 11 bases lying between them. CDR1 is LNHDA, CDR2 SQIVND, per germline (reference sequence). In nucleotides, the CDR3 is TGTGCCAGTAGTATACGGCAGTCACCCTCCTACGAGCAGTACTTC. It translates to CASSIRQSPSYEQYF.

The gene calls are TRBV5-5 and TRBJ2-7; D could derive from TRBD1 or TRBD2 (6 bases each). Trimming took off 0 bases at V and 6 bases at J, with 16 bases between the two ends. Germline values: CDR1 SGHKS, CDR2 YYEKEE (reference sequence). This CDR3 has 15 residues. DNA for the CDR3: TGTGCCAGCAGCTTGGAAGGAGGGGGAATCAGCGAGCAGTACTTC. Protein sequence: CASSLEGGGISEQYF.

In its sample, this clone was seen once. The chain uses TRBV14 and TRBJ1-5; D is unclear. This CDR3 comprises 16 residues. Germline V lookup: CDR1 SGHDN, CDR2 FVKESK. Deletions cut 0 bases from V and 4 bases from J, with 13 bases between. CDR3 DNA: TGTGCCAGCAGCCAAGAAGGACCCCGAAGGAATCAGCCCCAGCATTTT. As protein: CASSQEGPRRNQPQHF. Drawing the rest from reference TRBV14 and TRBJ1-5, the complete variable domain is EAGVTQFPSHSVIEKGQTVTLRCDPISGHDNLYWYRRVMGKEIKFLLHFVKESKQDESGMPNNRFLAERTGGTYSTLKVQPAELEDSGVYFCASSQEGPRRNQPQHFGDGTRLSIL.

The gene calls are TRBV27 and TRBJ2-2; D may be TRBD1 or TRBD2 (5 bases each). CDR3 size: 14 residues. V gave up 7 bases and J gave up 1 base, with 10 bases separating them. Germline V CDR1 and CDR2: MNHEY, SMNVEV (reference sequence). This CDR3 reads CASTGTVNTGELFF. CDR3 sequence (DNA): TGTGCCAGCACCGGGACGGTGAACACCGGGGAGCTGTTTTTT.

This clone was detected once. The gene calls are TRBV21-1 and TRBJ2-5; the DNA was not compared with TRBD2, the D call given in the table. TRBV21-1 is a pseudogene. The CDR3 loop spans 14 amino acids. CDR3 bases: TGTGCCAGCAGCAATTGGAGGATTCAAGAGACCCAGTACTTC. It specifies CASSNWRIQETQYF.

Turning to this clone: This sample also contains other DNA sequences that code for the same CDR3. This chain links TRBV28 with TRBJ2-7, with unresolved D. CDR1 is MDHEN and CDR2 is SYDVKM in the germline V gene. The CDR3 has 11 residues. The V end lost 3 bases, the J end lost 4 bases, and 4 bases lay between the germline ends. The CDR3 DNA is TGTGCCAGCAGTTTCTCTTACGAGCAGTACTTC. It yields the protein CASSFSYEQYF.

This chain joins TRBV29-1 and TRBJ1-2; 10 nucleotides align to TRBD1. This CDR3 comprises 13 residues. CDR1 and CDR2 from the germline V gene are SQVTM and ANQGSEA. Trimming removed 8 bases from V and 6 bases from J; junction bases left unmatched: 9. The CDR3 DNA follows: TGCAGCATTCAACCGGGACAGGGGAATGGCTACACCTTC. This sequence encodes CSIQPGQGNGYTF.